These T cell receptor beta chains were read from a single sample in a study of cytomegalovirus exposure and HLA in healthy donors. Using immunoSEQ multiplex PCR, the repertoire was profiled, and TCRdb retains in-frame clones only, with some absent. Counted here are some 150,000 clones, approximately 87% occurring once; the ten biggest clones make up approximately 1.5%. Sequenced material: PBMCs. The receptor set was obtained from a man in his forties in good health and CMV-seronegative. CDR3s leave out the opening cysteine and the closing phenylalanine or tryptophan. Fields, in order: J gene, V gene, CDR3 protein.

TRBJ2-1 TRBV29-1 SVAGLAGNTRDEQF
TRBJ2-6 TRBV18 ASSPPSRLAGGGYGANVLT
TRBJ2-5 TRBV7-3 ASSLAGGRETQY
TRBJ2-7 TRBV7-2 ASSSQGTSGGSIYEQY
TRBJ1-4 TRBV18 ASSPLQGSNEKLF
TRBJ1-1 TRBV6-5 ASSYRQENTEAF
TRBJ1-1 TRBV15 AFGGADTEAF
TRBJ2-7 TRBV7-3 ASSLTASGTYEQY
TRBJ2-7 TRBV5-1 ASSFGGAVEQY
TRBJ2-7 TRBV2 ASSKGSGGGSYEQY
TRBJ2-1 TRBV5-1 ASSLTSGRSGGSYNEQF